This TCR beta chain was identified in a study of control samples from healthy donors and cancer patients. Some clones are missing from TCRdb's copy, which holds only in-frame ones; the method was immunoSEQ multiplex PCR. This table holds approximately 89,000 clones, approximately 86% found once. This clonotype was obtained from a man aged 25-45 years in good health. Material for sequencing was blood.

The CDR3 DNA follows: TGTGCCAGCTGGCCAGGGACGAACACCGGGGAGCTGTTTTTT. As protein: CASWPGTNTGELFF. The V gene is TRBV27, the J gene TRBJ2-2, with D possibly being TRBD1 (5 bases). V dropped 8 bases and J dropped 0 bases, with 10 bases sitting between them. Germline V lookup: CDR1 MNHEY, CDR2 SMNVEV (reference sequence). The CDR3 consists of 14 residues.